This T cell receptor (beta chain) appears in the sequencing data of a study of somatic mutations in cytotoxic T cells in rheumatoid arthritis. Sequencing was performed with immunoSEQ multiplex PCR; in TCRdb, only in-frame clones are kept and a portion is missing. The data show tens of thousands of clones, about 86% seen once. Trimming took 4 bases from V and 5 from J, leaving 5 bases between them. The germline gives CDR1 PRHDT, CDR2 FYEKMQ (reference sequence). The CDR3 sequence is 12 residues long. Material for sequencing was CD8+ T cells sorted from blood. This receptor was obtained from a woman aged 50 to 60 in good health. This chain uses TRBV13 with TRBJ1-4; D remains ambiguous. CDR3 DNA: TGTGCCAGCAGCTCTGGGAATGAAAAACTGTTTTTT. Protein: CASSSGNEKLFF.